These 8 T cell receptor beta chains were sequenced from one sample in a study of control samples from healthy donors and cancer patients. Generated by immunoSEQ multiplex PCR, the TCRdb table keeps only in-frame clones and is missing some. Here the sample spans 130,000 or so clones, roughly 89% being singletons. The specimen was blood. The origin of the receptors is a man aged 18 to 30 in good health.

This clone was detected a few times. V gene TRBV11-2 combines with J gene TRBJ2-7; D tentatively reads TRBD1 or TRBD2 (5 bases each). This CDR3 contains 15 residues. The V and J ends lost 3 bases and 4 bases respectively, with 16 bases between them. Germline V gives CDR1 SGHAT, CDR2 FQNNGV. CDR3 amino acids: CASSLVGGGIYEQYF. The CDR3 DNA sequence: TGTGCCAGCAGCTTGGTTGGGGGTGGTATTTACGAGCAGTACTTC.

The chain joins TRBV28 to TRBJ1-1; D is unresolved. The V and J ends lost 4 bases and 1 base respectively, with 10 bases between them. Germline V gene sequence: CDR1 MDHEN, CDR2 SYDVKM. The CDR3 length is 14 residues. The CDR3 sequence is CASSSRWKNTEAFF. The CDR3 nucleotides read TGTGCCAGCAGTTCGCGGTGGAAGAACACTGAAGCTTTCTTT.

The chain links TRBV2 to TRBJ2-5; TRBD2 agrees at 10 bases. The germline V gene has CDR1 SNHLY and CDR2 FYNNEI. The ends lost 6 bases at V and 2 bases at J; junction bases unmatched: 6. The length of the CDR3 is 15 residues. CDR3 sequence: CASRPGTSEQETQYF. CDR3 in DNA: TGTGCCAGCAGGCCCGGGACTAGCGAGCAAGAGACCCAGTACTTC.

V and J are TRBV18 and TRBJ1-3, with D tentatively TRBD1 (5 bases). The V end was cut by 2 bases, the J end by 8 bases, with 16 bases between. Germline assignment: CDR1 KGHSH and CDR2 LQKENI. The CDR3 totals 15 residues. This CDR3 is CASSPRTPLSDTIYF. CDR3 coding DNA: TGTGCCAGCTCACCAAGGACACCTCTCTCGGACACCATATATTTT.

The rearrangement links TRBV9 to TRBJ2-7; 8 bases map to TRBD2. The CDR3 totals 15 residues. The germline gives CDR1 SGDLS, CDR2 YYNGEE. Trimming took 3 bases from V and 3 from J; bases not matched to a gene: 8. CDR3 nucleotides: TGTGCCAGCAGCGACCCCTCGGGGGGGGGCTACGAGCAGTACTTC. Translated: CASSDPSGGGYEQYF.

This chain joins TRBV3-1 (or the pseudogene TRBV3-2) and TRBJ2-1; D ambiguous. V was pared by 2 bases and J by 9 bases, with 8 bases between. CDR3 length: 12 amino acids. Germline CDR1 reads LGHDT; CDR2 reads YNNKEL (reference sequence). The CDR3 DNA reads as TGTGCCAGCAGCCAATCCAAGGGTGAGCAGTTCTTC. The encoded protein is CASSQSKGEQFF.

V usage is TRBV5-1 and J usage is TRBJ2-6, with a tentative D call TRBD2 (5 bases). The CDR3 runs 16 residues. Deletions cut 2 bases from V and 0 bases from J, with 9 bases between. CDR1 is SGHRS and CDR2 is YFSETQ in the germline V gene. The chain's CDR3 is CASSFQSGSGANVLTF. Written as DNA, the CDR3 is TGCGCCAGCAGCTTCCAGAGCGGCTCTGGGGCCAACGTCCTGACTTTC.

In this sample, this clone turned up once. The V and J genes are TRBV6-2 or TRBV6-3 and TRBJ1-1, with a tentative D call TRBD1 (5 bases). Germline V gene data show CDR1 as MNHEY and CDR2 as SVGEGT. This CDR3 spans 15 amino acids. Trimming shortened V by 2 bases and J by 7 bases, and 17 bases separated the two germline ends. The CDR3, as DNA: TGTGCCAGCAGTTACCCCCCGGGACCCCGGGATGAAGCTTTCTTT. Translated: CASSYPPGPRDEAFF.